Below are 18 T cell receptor beta chains sequenced from a single sample in a study of monozygotic twins with inflammatory bowel disease. TCRdb derives one entry per CDR3 protein from the 5' RACE reads, leaving out DNA. This sample's table has approximately 390,000 distinct CDR3 sequences. The sample taken for sequencing was blood. The source is a human donor with ulcerative colitis or Crohn's disease, or a healthy co-twin of an affected twin (not recorded which).

V gene TRBV12-3 or TRBV12-4 combines with J gene TRBJ2-3; the D gene TCRdb calls, TRBD1, cannot be checked with no DNA. The CDR3 has 17 residues. CDR3 sequence reads: CASRPGGWGLRSDTQYF.

The V gene is TRBV6-1, the J gene TRBJ2-5; TCRdb's assignment of TRBD1 cannot be checked, as there is no DNA. Looked up from germline, CDR1 is MNHNS and CDR2 is SASEGT. This CDR3 spans 13 amino acids. This CDR3 is CASSEWGLETQYF.

The chain uses TRBV18 and TRBJ2-7. The CDR3 has 13 amino acids. CDR1 and CDR2 from the germline V gene are KGHSH and LQKENI. CDR3 protein: CASSPVSFYEQYF.

The J gene is TRBJ2-1, the V gene TRBV19; TCRdb outputs TRBD2, but without DNA this stays unchecked. Germline V lookup: CDR1 LNHDA, CDR2 SQIVND (reference sequence). The CDR3 has 18 residues. The CDR3 reads CASSIEKASGMGLDEQFF. Full variable domain (remainder filled in from reference TRBV19 and TRBJ2-1): DGGITQSPKYLFRKEGQNVTLSCEQNLNHDAMYWYRQDPGQGLRLIYYSQIVNDFQKGDIAEGYSVSREKKESFPLTVTSAQKNPTAFYLCASSIEKASGMGLDEQFFGPGTRLTVL.

This chain joins TRBV9 and TRBJ2-2. CDR3 length: 15 amino acids. The germline V gene encodes CDR1 SGDLS and CDR2 YYNGEE. The CDR3 sequence: CASSPRQMATGELFF.

The V call is TRBV5-1, the J call TRBJ2-7. The CDR3 runs 14 residues. The V gene's germline CDR1 is SGHRS and CDR2 YFSETQ. CDR3 sequence: CASSLDSTPNEQYF.

The chain employs TRBV9 and TRBJ2-1; TCRdb picks TRBD2, but there is no DNA to check that call. Looked up from germline, CDR1 is SGDLS and CDR2 is YYNGEE. The CDR3 extends over 15 amino acids. CDR3 in amino acids: CASSEREGVGDEQFF. Full variable domain (rest looked up from reference TRBV9 and TRBJ2-1): DSGVTQTPKHLITATGQRVTLRCSPRSGDLSVYWYQQSLDQGLQFLIQYYNGEERAKGNILERFSAQQFPDLHSELNLSSLELGDSALYFCASSEREGVGDEQFFGPGTRLTVL.

The chain uses TRBV20-1 and TRBJ2-5. This CDR3 contains 11 residues. CDR1 and CDR2 (germline): DFQATT, SNEGSKA (reference sequence). CDR3: CSASIGETQYF.

This chain joins TRBV19 and TRBJ1-2. The CDR3 spans 15 residues. CDR1 and CDR2 from the germline V gene are LNHDA and SQIVND (reference sequence). The CDR3 is CASQFPGTAGNGYTF.

This chain connects TRBV9 to TRBJ2-1. The germline V gene encodes CDR1 SGDLS and CDR2 YYNGEE. The CDR3 has 13 residues. The CDR3 loop reads CASSRTENNEQFF. Drawing the rest from reference TRBV9 and TRBJ2-1, the complete variable domain is DSGVTQTPKHLITATGQRVTLRCSPRSGDLSVYWYQQSLDQGLQFLIQYYNGEERAKGNILERFSAQQFPDLHSELNLSSLELGDSALYFCASSRTENNEQFFGPGTRLTVL.

CDR3: CASSGTGVEAFF. The chain carries TRBV5-1 and TRBJ1-1; checking the TCRdb D call of TRBD1 is not possible without DNA. The CDR3 runs 12 residues. Per the germline V gene, CDR1 is SGHRS and CDR2 is YFSETQ. Full variable domain (remainder filled in from reference TRBV5-1 and TRBJ1-1): KAGVTQTPRYLIKTRGQQVTLSCSPISGHRSVSWYQQTPGQGLQFLFEYFSETQRNKGNFPGRFSGRQFSNSRSEMNVSTLELGDSALYLCASSGTGVEAFFGQGTRLTVV.

The genes are TRBV3-1 and TRBJ1-2; there is no DNA to check the TCRdb D call of TRBD1. The CDR3 spans 16 residues. The germline gives CDR1 LGHDT, CDR2 YNNKEL (reference sequence). CDR3 residues: CASSPPLWTGTYGYTF.

V and J are TRBV5-8 and TRBJ1-2. Germline V gene data show CDR1 as SGHTS and CDR2 as YDEGEE. The CDR3 is made up of 14 amino acids. The CDR3 loop is CASSLSAGSYGYTF.

V usage is TRBV12-3 or TRBV12-4 and J usage is TRBJ1-1; TCRdb reports TRBD1, a call that lacks DNA to check it against. The CDR3 sequence is 16 residues long. CDR3 sequence: CASTQNPVGTGSAAFF.

The V gene is TRBV27, the J gene TRBJ2-3; TCRdb calls TRBD1, which cannot be checked without DNA. CDR1 and CDR2 from the germline V gene are MNHEY and SMNVEV (reference sequence). The CDR3 is 14 residues long. The CDR3 loop is CASSLAGDSRSQYF.

The chain is built from TRBV5-1 and TRBJ1-2; TCRdb outputs TRBD1, but without DNA this stays unchecked. The CDR3 extends over 17 amino acids. Germline V CDR1 and CDR2: SGHRS, YFSETQ. The CDR3 sequence is CASSISSDRGLWYGYTF.

V is TRBV13 and J is TRBJ1-2; as DNA is missing, the TRBD1 call by TCRdb cannot be tested. CDR3 length equals 16 residues. The germline V gene has CDR1 PRHDT and CDR2 FYEKMQ (reference sequence). The CDR3 region is CASSSGGSNPFYGYTF. The complete variable domain, with remaining parts taken from reference TRBV13 and TRBJ1-2, reads AAGVIQSPRHLIKEKRETATLKCYPIPRHDTVYWYQQGPGQDPQFLISFYEKMQSDKGSIPDRFSAQQFSDYHSELNMSSLELGDSALYFCASSSGGSNPFYGYTFGSGTRLTVV.

The CDR3 reads CASSPDGEERLFF. The chain recombines TRBV11-2 with TRBJ1-4. Per germline, CDR1 SGHAT and CDR2 FQNNGV. This CDR3 has 13 residues.